The rows below give T cell receptor beta chains drawn from one sample of a study of a mutant IDH1 vaccine in newly diagnosed glioma. Only in-frame clones appear in the TCRdb table, and some are missing; sequencing was by immunoSEQ multiplex PCR. The sample holds over 35,000 clones, approximately 80% seen once. The antigens these receptors bind are not known. Sequenced here: PBMCs, sampled from a glioma patient whose treatment included an IDH1 peptide vaccine. The receptors originated from a woman aged 45 to 65 with glioma. Each CDR3 is given with its conserved first and last residue. The D gene is left open where the match is weak. Expanded clones are given a class, and other clones once, few, many or no size at all.

cdr3_nt cdr3_aa clone_size j_call v_call d_call
TGTGCCAGCAGCCCGCGGGGGGCCCTCCCAGCAGAGCAGTTCTTC CASSPRGALPAEQFF NA TRBJ2-1 TRBV7-9 TRBD2
TGTGCCAGCTCACCCGTAGGGAACACTGAAGCTTTCTTT CASSPVGNTEAFF NA TRBJ1-1 TRBV18 NA
TGTGCCAGCAGCTTACCCAACGGACAGGGAGGCTACACCTTC CASSLPNGQGGYTF few TRBJ1-2 TRBV7-9 TRBD1
TGCGCCAGCAGCTTGGTGGCGGGGGATATCACAGATACGCAGTATTTT CASSLVAGDITDTQYF NA TRBJ2-3 TRBV5-1 TRBD2
TGTGCCAGCAGCGCCACAGGGGTAGTGAACACTGAAGCTTTCTTT CASSATGVVNTEAFF NA TRBJ1-1 TRBV2 TRBD1
TGCAGCGTTGCGGACGGCATCTTAGGCAATCAGCCCCAGCATTTT CSVADGILGNQPQHF NA TRBJ1-5 TRBV29-1 NA
TGTGCCAGCAGGGAAGGACAGATGAACACTGAAGCTTTCTTT CASREGQMNTEAFF NA TRBJ1-1 TRBV28 NA
TGTGCCAGCAGTTACCCTCGACAGGGCGCCTACGAGCAGTACTTC CASSYPRQGAYEQYF NA TRBJ2-7 TRBV6-5 TRBD1
TGCGCCAGCAGCTTTAGCGGGGGATACTCCTACGAGCAGTACTTC CASSFSGGYSYEQYF NA TRBJ2-7 TRBV5-1 TRBD2
TGTGCCAGCAGCCTGAACAGAGGTATTGGGGGGAATTCACCCCTCCACTTT CASSLNRGIGGNSPLHF NA TRBJ1-6 TRBV4-2 NA
TGCGCCAGCAGCCAACACACCGGGACAGGGAAAGGGGGCTACACCTTC CASSQHTGTGKGGYTF NA TRBJ1-2 TRBV5-1 TRBD1
TGTGCCAGTAGTCCTGAAGGGACAGGGAGAGGCACCGGGGAGCTGTTTTTT CASSPEGTGRGTGELFF NA TRBJ2-2 TRBV19 TRBD1
TGTGCCAGCAGTAATGACAGGGCCGGGGAGCTGTTTTTT CASSNDRAGELFF NA TRBJ2-2 TRBV11-2 TRBD1
TGTGCCAGCAGCCCTAATTCACCCCTCCACTTT CASSPNSPLHF NA TRBJ1-6 TRBV9 NA
TGTGCCAGCAGCGTTGGGGGGTCGTGGGCCGGGGAGCTGTTTTTT CASSVGGSWAGELFF NA TRBJ2-2 TRBV9 NA
TGTGCCAGCTCACCAAGGTCGGGGATGTTCAATGAGCAGTTCTTC CASSPRSGMFNEQFF NA TRBJ2-1 TRBV18 NA
TGTGCCAGTAGGCAGGACTCTGGAAACACCATATATTTT CASRQDSGNTIYF once TRBJ1-3 TRBV7-9 NA
TGTGCCAGCAGCTTTACGAAGAAGATGAGCAATCAGCCCCAGCATTTT CASSFTKKMSNQPQHF NA TRBJ1-5 TRBV5-6 NA
TGTGCCAGCAGCCCAGAGGCCGGAGGGACCCAGTACTTC CASSPEAGGTQYF NA TRBJ2-5 TRBV7-9 NA
TGCGCCAGCAGCGGACAGGGCGTAAGTGGCTACACCTTC CASSGQGVSGYTF NA TRBJ1-2 TRBV4-1 TRBD1
TGTGCCAGCTCACTAAAGGATGAGCAGTTCTTC CASSLKDEQFF NA TRBJ2-1 TRBV18 NA
TGTGCCAGCGGCCGGGGTGGCACTGAAGCTTTCTTT CASGRGGTEAFF NA TRBJ1-1 TRBV27 NA
TGTGCCAGCAGCTTAGACAATGAGCAGTTCTTC CASSLDNEQFF NA TRBJ2-1 TRBV11-1 NA
TGTGCCAGCAGCACGACCTGGGACAGGGGACCCCTTGAAGCTTTCTTT CASSTTWDRGPLEAFF medium-sized TRBJ1-1 TRBV7-9 TRBD1
TGCAGCGTTAGACAGGGGGCGATCGATGGCTACACCTTC CSVRQGAIDGYTF few TRBJ1-2 TRBV29-1 TRBD1
TGTGCCAGCAGCCCGTTAATGGCACTAACTTCACCCCTCCACTTT CASSPLMALTSPLHF NA TRBJ1-6 TRBV7-2 NA
TGCGCCAGCAGCTCCCCGACAGGTTTAAACACCGGGGAGCTGTTTTTT CASSSPTGLNTGELFF few TRBJ2-2 TRBV5-1 NA
TGTGCCATCAGTGAGGAAGGGCCCAATCAGCCCCAGCATTTT CAISEEGPNQPQHF NA TRBJ1-5 TRBV10-3 NA
TGTGCCAGCAAGGAACAGGGTCATAATTCACCCCTCCACTTT CASKEQGHNSPLHF NA TRBJ1-6 TRBV25-1 NA
TGTGCCAGCAGTGGAGGATCAGGCGTAGAGCAGTACTTC CASSGGSGVEQYF once TRBJ2-7 TRBV28 NA
TGTGCCAGCGGTAACGGCTATGGCTACACCTTC CASGNGYGYTF NA TRBJ1-2 TRBV7-9 NA
TGTGCCAGCAGCCAAGCTACGGGGAGGACTAGAAACACCGGGGAGCTGTTTTTT CASSQATGRTRNTGELFF NA TRBJ2-2 TRBV4-2 TRBD2
TGTGCCAGCAGGGCAGGGTCCACCGGGGAGCTGTTTTTT CASRAGSTGELFF once TRBJ2-2 TRBV9 NA
TGTGCCAGCAGCCAAGATCTGGAGGCTGAAGCTTTCTTT CASSQDLEAEAFF NA TRBJ1-1 TRBV4-2 NA
TGTGCCAGCAGAGATCCGGGACGGCCAGCCCAGCATTTT CASRDPGRPAQHF NA TRBJ1-5 TRBV6-1 NA
TGTGCCAGCAGCGCCGACAGGGGAGCGTCCTTC CASSADRGASF NA TRBJ1-2 TRBV5-5 TRBD1
TGTGCCAGCAGTGAAGGGGTGGGGTTCGTCTATGGCTACACCTTC CASSEGVGFVYGYTF NA TRBJ1-2 TRBV2 NA
TGTGCCAGTACCGACAGACCCAATCAGCCCCAGCATTTT CASTDRPNQPQHF NA TRBJ1-5 TRBV19 NA
TGCGCCAGCAGCTTGATCGCGACTAGCGATAATGAGCAGTTCTTC CASSLIATSDNEQFF NA TRBJ2-1 TRBV5-1 TRBD2
TGTGCCAGCAGCTCACAGGGGCAAGAGACCCAGTACTTC CASSSQGQETQYF NA TRBJ2-5 TRBV6-5 TRBD1
TGTGCCTGGAAGCCACCGGACAGGGCTCGCGGCTACACCTTC CAWKPPDRARGYTF NA TRBJ1-2 TRBV30 TRBD1
TGTGCCAGCAGCGAATCGAGATATGGCACAGATACGCAGTATTTT CASSESRYGTDTQYF once TRBJ2-3 TRBV14 NA
TGTGCCAGCAGTGCTAGCGGGGGCACAGATACGCAGTATTTT CASSASGGTDTQYF NA TRBJ2-3 TRBV6-4 TRBD2
TGCGCCAGCAGCTGGGGGCAGTACATGAACACTGAAGCTTTCTTT CASSWGQYMNTEAFF NA TRBJ1-1 TRBV5-1 NA
TGTGCCAGCAGCTTTAGGACAGGGAATGAAAACACCGGGGAGCTGTTTTTT CASSFRTGNENTGELFF NA TRBJ2-2 TRBV7-9 TRBD1
TGTGCCTGGAGTCACCGGACAGGTTACGAGCAGTACTTC CAWSHRTGYEQYF NA TRBJ2-7 TRBV30 TRBD1
TGTGCCAGCAGTGGCAAACGGGGGGGCCAAGAGACCCAGTACTTC CASSGKRGGQETQYF few TRBJ2-5 TRBV25-1 TRBD2
TGCGCCAGCAGCTTTGGGACAGGCAAAGAGACCCAGTACTTC CASSFGTGKETQYF NA TRBJ2-5 TRBV5-1 TRBD1
TGTGCCAGCAATCGCCAGGGCATGGACTACGAGCAGTACTTC CASNRQGMDYEQYF NA TRBJ2-7 TRBV7-2 NA
TGTGCCAGCAGCCCAGCAGGGCAGGGAGCGGGAGGTGGCTACACCTTC CASSPAGQGAGGGYTF NA TRBJ1-2 TRBV7-2 NA
TGTGCCAGCAGTTTAACGACAGGCGTAAATGAAAAACTGTTTTTT CASSLTTGVNEKLFF NA TRBJ1-4 TRBV28 NA
TGTGCCAGCAGTGAGAGGGGGCCCGCTTTCTTT CASSERGPAFF NA TRBJ1-1 TRBV2 TRBD1